The TCR beta chain under discussion was sequenced for a study of blood T cell repertoires in COVID-19. Background on the study: Spain, Italy and the United States supplied samples that represented acute and convalescent COVID-19. In each case, the material was cDNA or gDNA derived from T cells, B-cell-depleted T cells, or PBMCs.

TCRdb's copy holds only in-frame clones and misses some; the assay was immunoSEQ multiplex PCR. The table lists a few hundred thousand clones, less than 95% of them singletons. The V gene's germline CDR1 is MGHRA and CDR2 YSYEKL. J lost 2 bases, V lost 0 bases, and 2 bases had no gene match. CDR3 length equals 15 residues. The TCR was taken from a man aged 18 to 35 who had recovered from COVID-19. V usage is TRBV4-1 and J usage is TRBJ2-5, with 8 bases lining up with TRBD2. The sample taken for sequencing was PBMCs or T cells enriched from blood (not recorded which). The CDR3 spells CASSQELAAQETQYF. For the CDR3, the DNA is TGCGCCAGCAGCCAAGAACTAGCGGCACAAGAGACCCAGTACTTC.